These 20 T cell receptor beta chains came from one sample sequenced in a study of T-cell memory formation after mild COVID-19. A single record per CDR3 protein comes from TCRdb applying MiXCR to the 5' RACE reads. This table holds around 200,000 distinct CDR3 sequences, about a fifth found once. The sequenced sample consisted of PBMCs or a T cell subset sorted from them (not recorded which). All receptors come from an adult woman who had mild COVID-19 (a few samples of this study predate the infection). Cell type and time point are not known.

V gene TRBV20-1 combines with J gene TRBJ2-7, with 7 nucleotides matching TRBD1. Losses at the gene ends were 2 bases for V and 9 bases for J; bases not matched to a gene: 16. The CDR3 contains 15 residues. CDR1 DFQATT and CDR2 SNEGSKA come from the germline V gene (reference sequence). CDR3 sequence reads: CSARPLEATGTGQYF. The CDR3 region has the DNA TGCAGTGCTAGACCCCTAGAAGCGACAGGGACGGGGCAGTACTTC.

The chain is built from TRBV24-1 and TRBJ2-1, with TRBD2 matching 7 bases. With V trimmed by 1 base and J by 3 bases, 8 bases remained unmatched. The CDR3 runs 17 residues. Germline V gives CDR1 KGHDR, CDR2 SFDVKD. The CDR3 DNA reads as TGTGCCACCAGTGATTTCAGGGCGGGAGCCAACTACAATGAGCAGTTCTTC. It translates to CATSDFRAGANYNEQFF.

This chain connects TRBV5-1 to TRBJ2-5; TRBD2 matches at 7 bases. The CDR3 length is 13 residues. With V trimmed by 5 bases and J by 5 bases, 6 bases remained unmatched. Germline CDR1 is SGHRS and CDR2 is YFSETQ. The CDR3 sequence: CASSGDSGETQYF. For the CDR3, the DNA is TGCGCCAGCAGTGGGGATAGCGGGGAGACCCAGTACTTC.

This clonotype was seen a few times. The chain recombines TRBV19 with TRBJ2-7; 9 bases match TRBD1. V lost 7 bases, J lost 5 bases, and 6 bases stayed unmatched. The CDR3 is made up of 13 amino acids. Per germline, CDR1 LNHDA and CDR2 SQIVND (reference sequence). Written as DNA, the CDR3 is TGTGCCAGTAAACCGGACAGGGGCCACGAGCAGTACTTC. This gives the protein CASKPDRGHEQYF.

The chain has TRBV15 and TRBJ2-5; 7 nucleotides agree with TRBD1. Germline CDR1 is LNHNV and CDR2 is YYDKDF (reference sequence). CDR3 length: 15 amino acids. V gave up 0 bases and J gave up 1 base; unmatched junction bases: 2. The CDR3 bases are TGTGCCACCAGCAGAGACCGGGACAGCCAAGAGACCCAGTACTTC. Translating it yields CATSRDRDSQETQYF.

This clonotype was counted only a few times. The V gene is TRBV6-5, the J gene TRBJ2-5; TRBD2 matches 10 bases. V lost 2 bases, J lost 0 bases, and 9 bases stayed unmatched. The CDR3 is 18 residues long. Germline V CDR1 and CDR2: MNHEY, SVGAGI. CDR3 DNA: TGTGCCAGCAGTTACGGGCTAGCGGGGGCCTTGTACCAAGAGACCCAGTACTTC. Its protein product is CASSYGLAGALYQETQYF.

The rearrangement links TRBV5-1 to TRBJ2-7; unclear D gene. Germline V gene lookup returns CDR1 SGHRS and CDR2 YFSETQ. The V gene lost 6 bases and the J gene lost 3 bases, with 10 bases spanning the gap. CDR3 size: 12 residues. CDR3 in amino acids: CASNSENYEQYF. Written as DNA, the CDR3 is TGCGCCAGCAATAGTGAGAACTACGAGCAGTACTTC. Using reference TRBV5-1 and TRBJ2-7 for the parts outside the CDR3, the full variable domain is KAGVTQTPRYLIKTRGQQVTLSCSPISGHRSVSWYQQTPGQGLQFLFEYFSETQRNKGNFPGRFSGRQFSNSRSEMNVSTLELGDSALYLCASNSENYEQYFGPGTRLTVT.

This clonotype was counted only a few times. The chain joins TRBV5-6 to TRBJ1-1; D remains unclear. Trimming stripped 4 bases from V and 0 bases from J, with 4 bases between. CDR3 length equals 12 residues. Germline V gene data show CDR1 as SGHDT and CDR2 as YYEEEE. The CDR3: CASSRVNTEAFF. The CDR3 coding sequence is TGTGCCAGCAGCCGGGTGAACACTGAAGCTTTCTTT. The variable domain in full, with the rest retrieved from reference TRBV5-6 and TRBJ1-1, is DAGVTQSPTHLIKTRGQQVTLRCSPKSGHDTVSWYQQALGQGPQFIFQYYEEEERQRGNFPDRFSGHQFPNYSSELNVNALLLGDSALYLCASSRVNTEAFFGQGTRLTVV.

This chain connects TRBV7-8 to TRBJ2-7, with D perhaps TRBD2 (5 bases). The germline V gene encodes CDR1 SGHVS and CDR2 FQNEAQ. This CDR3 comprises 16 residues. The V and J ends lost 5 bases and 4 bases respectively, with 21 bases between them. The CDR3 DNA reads TGTGCCAGCAGCCCCCGAGGGATTCGAGCGCGTTACGAGCAGTACTTC. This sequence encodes CASSPRGIRARYEQYF.

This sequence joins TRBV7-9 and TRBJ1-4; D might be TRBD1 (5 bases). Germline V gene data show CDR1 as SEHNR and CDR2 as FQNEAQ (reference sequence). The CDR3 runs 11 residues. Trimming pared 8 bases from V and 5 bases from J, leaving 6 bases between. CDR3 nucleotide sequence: TGTGCCAGCGGGGCAAATGAAAAACTGTTTTTT. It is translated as CASGANEKLFF.

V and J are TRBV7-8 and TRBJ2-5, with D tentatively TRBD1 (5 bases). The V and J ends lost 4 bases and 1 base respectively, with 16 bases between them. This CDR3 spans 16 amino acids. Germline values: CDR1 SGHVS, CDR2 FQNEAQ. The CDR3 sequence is CASSSLGVTTQETQYF. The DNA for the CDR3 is TGTGCCAGCAGCTCGTTAGGGGTCACCACCCAAGAGACCCAGTACTTC.

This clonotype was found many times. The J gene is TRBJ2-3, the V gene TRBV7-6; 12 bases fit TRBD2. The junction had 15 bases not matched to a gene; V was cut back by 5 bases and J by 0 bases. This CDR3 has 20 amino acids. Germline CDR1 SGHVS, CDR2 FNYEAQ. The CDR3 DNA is TGTGCCAGCAGCCTTACCGGCGGACTAGCGGGAAGATCCAGCACAGATACGCAGTATTTT. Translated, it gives CASSLTGGLAGRSSTDTQYF.

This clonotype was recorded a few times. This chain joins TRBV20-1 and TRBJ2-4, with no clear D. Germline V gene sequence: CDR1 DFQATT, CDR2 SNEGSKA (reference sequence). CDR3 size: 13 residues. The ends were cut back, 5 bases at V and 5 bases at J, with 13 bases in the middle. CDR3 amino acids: CSAPMGIENIQYF. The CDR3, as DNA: TGCAGTGCTCCTATGGGGATCGAAAACATTCAGTACTTC.

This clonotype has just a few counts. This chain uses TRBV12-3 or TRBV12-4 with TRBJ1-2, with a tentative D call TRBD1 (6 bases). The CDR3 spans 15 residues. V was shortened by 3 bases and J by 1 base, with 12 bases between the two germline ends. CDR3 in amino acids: CASSFDSGVNYGYTF. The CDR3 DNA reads TGTGCCAGCAGTTTCGATTCAGGGGTTAACTATGGCTACACCTTC.

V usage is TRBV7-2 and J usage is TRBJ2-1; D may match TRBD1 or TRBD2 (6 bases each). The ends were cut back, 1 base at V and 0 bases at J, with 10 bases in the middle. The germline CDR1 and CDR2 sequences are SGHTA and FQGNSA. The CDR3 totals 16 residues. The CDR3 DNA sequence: TGTGCCAGCAGCTTAGAAGGGGGGAGCTCCTACAATGAGCAGTTCTTC. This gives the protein CASSLEGGSSYNEQFF. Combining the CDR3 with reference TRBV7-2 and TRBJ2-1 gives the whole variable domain GAGVSQSPSNKVTEKGKDVELRCDPISGHTALYWYRQSLGQGLEFLIYFQGNSAPDKSGLPSDRFSAERTGGSVSTLTIQRTQQEDSAVYLCASSLEGGSSYNEQFFGPGTRLTVL.

Here the CDR3 reads CASSLETGNTEAFF. The CDR3 nucleotides are TGTGCCAGCAGTTTAGAGACAGGGAACACTGAAGCTTTCTTT. The V gene is TRBV27, the J gene TRBJ1-1, with D perhaps TRBD1 (6 bases). The CDR3 is 14 residues long. The germline V and J ends were trimmed by 2 bases and 1 base, with 8 bases remaining between them. CDR1 and CDR2 (germline): MNHEY, SMNVEV (reference sequence).

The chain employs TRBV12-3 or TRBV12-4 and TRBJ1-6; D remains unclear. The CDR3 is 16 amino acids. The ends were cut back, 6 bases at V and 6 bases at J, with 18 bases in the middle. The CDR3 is CASSKSEIYFNSPLHF. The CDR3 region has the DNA TGTGCCAGCAGCAAATCAGAGATCTATTTTAATTCACCCCTCCACTTT.

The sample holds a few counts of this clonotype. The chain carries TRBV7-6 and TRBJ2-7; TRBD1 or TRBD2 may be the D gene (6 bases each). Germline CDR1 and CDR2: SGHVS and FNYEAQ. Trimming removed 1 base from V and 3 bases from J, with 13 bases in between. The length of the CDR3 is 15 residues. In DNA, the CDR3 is TGTGCCAGCAGCTTAGGTCCAGGGGAGGTCTACGAGCAGTACTTC. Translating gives CASSLGPGEVYEQYF.

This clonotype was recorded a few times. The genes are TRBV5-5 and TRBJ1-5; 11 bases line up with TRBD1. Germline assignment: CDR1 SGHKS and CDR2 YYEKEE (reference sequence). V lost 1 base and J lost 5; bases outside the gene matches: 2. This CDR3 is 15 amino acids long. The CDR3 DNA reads TGTGCCAGCAGCTTGTGGGACAGGGGGGATCAGCCCCAGCATTTT. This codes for CASSLWDRGDQPQHF.

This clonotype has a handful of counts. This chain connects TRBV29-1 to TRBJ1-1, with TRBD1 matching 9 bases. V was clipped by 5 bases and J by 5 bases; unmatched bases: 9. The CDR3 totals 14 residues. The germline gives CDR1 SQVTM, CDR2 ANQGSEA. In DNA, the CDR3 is TGCAGCGTTTTCCCGGGACAGGGAAGGACTGAAGCTTTCTTT. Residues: CSVFPGQGRTEAFF.